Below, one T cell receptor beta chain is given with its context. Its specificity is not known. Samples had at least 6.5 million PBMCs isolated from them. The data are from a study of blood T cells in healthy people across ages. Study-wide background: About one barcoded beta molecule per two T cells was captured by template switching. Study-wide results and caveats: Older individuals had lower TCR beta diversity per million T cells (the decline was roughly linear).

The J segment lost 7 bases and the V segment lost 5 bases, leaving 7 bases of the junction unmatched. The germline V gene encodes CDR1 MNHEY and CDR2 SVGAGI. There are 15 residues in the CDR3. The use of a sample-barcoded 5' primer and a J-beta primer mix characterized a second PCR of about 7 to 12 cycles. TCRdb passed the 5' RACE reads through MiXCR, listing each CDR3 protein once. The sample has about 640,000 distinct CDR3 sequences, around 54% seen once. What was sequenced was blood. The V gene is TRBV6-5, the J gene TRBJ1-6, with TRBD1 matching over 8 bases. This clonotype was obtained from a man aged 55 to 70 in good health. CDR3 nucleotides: TGTGCCAGCAGTCCCGGGACAGGCGGAAATTCACCCCTCCACTTT. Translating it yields CASSPGTGGNSPLHF.